This T cell receptor beta chain was recovered during a study of glioma-infiltrating T cells. Regarding this clonotype: Its antigen is not identified.

Amplification of TCR alpha and beta CDR3 regions from RNA used iRepertoire nested multiplex PCR. Via MiXCR, TCRdb re-called the multiplex PCR reads, giving one row per CDR3 protein. The sample shows more than 300,000 distinct CDR3 sequences, roughly two fifths of them seen only once. Study observations and caveats: Shared blood CDR3 signature motifs marked patients with low tissue-blood divergence. Tissue and blood shared very few CDR3 sequences.

Germline CDR1 reads SGHRS; CDR2 reads YFSETQ. J gave up 2 bases and V 3 bases, and 5 bases lay outside the gene matches. This CDR3 contains 14 residues. This clonotype was obtained from a human donor with low-grade glioma or glioblastoma, undergoing nonglioma brain surgery, or in good health (not recorded which). V is TRBV5-1 and J is TRBJ2-7; 7 nucleotides match TRBD2. Sequenced material: glioma tissue, nonneoplastic brain tissue, or PBMCs (not recorded which). CDR3 coding DNA: TGCGCCAGCAGCTGGAGCGGGACCGCCTACGAGCAGTACTTC. Amino acids: CASSWSGTAYEQYF.